This entry is about one TCR beta chain. Germline V gene sequence: CDR1 SGHKS, CDR2 YYEKEE (reference sequence). V lost 0 bases, J lost 9 bases, and 16 bases lay in between. This CDR3 contains 15 residues. The sample originates from a study of blood T cell repertoires in COVID-19. In the study overall: Italy, Spain and the United States were the sources of the convalescent and acute COVID-19 samples.

Study processing details: Researchers report that nucleated cell counts were estimated from reference gene primer amplification. Profiling relied on immunoSEQ multiplex PCR, and the TCRdb table lists in-frame clones only, not all of them. V, J and clone size are taken as reported in that table, and D and trimming were inferred from the DNA itself. This sample has 250,000 to 300,000 clones, with approximately 93% found just once. The sequence was obtained from a woman in her thirties with COVID-19, enrolled during active disease. The rearrangement links TRBV5-5 to TRBJ2-4; a possible D gene is TRBD2 (5 bases). The sequencing sample was made of peripheral blood. CDR3 region: CASSLAVGVGIIQYF. CDR3 DNA sequence: TGTGCCAGCAGCTTGGCCGTTGGGGTCGGGATCATTCAGTACTTC.